The clone carrying this T cell receptor (beta chain) was seen a few times. Antigen unknown. Libraries of TCR beta came from quantitative 5'-RACE with molecular barcodes. TCRdb used MiXCR to reprocess the 5' RACE reads, holding one entry per CDR3 protein. This sample has hundreds of thousands of distinct CDR3 sequences, with 20% to 30% found just once. The data stem from a study of CD8 T cells in ankylosing spondylitis. Study-wide results and limits: Reactive arthritis synovial fluid and blood were previously reported to contain some motif variants. Seven or eight highly homologous variants formed a TCR beta motif that appeared characteristic of ankylosing spondylitis blood.

The sample consisted of blood, either unsorted or a sorted T cell fraction (not recorded which). The sequence was collected from a male donor with ankylosing spondylitis.

CDR3 residues: CASSGASNIQYF. The DNA for the CDR3 is TGTGCCAGCAGTGGGGCTAGCAACATTCAGTACTTC. The V gene is TRBV25-1, the J gene TRBJ2-4, with D tentatively TRBD2 (5 bases). The CDR3 contains 12 residues. V lost 4 bases to trimming and J lost 7 bases, with 8 bases between them. CDR1 and CDR2 (germline): MGHDK, SYGVNS.